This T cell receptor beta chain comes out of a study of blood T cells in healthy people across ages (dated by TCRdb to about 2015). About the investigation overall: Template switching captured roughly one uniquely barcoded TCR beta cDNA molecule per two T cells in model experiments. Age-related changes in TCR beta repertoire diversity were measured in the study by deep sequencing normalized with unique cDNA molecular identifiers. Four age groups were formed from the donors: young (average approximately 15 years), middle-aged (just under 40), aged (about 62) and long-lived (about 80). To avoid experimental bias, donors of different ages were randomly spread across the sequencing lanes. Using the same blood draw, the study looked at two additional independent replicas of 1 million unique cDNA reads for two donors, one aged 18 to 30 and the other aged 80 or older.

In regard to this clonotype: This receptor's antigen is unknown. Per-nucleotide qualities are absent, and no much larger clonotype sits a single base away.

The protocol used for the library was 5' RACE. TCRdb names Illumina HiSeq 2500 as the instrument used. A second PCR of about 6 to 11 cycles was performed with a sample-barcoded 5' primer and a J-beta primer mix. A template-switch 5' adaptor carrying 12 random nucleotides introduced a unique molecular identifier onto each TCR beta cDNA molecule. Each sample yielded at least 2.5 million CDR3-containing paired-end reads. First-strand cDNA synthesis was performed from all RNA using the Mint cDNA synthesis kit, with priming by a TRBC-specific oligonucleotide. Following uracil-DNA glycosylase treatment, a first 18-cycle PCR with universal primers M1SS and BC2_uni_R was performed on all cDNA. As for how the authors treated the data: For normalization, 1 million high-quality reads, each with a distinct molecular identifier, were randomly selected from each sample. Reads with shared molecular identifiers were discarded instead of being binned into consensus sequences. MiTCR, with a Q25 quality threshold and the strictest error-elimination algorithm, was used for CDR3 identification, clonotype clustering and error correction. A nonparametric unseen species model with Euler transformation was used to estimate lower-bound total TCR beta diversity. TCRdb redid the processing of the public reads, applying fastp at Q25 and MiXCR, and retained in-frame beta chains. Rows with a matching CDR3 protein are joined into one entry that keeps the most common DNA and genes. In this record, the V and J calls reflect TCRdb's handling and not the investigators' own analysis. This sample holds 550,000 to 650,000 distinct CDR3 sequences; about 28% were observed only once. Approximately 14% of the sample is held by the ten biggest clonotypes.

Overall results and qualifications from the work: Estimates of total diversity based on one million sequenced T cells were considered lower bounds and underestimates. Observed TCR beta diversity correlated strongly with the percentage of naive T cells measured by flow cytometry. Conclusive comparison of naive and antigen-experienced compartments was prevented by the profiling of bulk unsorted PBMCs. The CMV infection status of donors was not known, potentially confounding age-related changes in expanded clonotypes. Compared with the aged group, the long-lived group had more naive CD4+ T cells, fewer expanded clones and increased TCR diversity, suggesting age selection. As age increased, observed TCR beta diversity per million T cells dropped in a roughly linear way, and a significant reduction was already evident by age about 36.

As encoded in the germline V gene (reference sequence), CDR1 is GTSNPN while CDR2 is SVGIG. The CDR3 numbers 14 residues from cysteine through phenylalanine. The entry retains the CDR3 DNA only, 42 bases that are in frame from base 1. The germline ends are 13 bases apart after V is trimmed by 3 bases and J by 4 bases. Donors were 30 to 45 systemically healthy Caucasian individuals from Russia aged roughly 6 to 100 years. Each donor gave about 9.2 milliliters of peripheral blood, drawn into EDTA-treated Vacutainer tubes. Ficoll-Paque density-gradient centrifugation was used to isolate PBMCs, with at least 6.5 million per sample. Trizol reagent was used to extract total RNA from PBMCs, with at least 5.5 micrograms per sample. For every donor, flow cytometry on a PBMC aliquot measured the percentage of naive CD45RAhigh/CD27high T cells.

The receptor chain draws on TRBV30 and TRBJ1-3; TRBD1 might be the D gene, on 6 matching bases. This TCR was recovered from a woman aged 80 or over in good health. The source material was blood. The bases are TGTGCCTGGAGCTTCGGGGGGCCCGGAAACACCATATATTTT. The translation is CAWSFGGPGNTIYF.